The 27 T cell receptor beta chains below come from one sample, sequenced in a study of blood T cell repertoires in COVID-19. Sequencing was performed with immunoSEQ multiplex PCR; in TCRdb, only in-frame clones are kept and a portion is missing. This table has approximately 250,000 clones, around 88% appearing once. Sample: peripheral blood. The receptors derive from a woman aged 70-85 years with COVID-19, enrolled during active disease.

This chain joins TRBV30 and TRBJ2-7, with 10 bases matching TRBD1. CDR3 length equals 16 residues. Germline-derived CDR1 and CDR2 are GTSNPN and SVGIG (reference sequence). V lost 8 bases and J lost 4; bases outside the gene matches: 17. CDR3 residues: CASGDSGDRGGYEQYF. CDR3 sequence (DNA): TGTGCCAGCGGGGACTCTGGGGACAGGGGAGGGTACGAGCAGTACTTC. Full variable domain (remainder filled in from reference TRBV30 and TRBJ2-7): SQTIHQWPATLVQPVGSPLSLECTVEGTSNPNLYWYRQAAGRGLQLLFYSVGIGQISSEVPQNLSASRPQDRQFILSSKKLLLSDSGFYLCASGDSGDRGGYEQYFGPGTRLTVT.

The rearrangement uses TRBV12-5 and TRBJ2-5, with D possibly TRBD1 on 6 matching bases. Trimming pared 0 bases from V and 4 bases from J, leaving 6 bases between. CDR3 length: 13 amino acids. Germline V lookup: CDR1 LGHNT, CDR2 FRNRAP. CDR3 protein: CASGLVQGETQYF. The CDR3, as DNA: TGTGCTAGTGGTTTGGTACAGGGAGAGACCCAGTACTTC.

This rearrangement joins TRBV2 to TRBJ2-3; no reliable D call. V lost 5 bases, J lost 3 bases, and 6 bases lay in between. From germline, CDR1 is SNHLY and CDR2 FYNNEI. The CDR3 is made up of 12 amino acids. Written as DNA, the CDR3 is TGTGCCAGCAGTTATAGAACAGATACGCAGTATTTT. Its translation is CASSYRTDTQYF.

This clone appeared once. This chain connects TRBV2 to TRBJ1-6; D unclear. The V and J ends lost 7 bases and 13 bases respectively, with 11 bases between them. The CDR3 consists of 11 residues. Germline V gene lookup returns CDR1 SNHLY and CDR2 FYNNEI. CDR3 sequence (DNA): TGTGCCAGCACCGACGGACTGCCCCTCCACTTT. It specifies CASTDGLPLHF.

The CDR3 sequence is CASSLEAGVSKGYTF. The CDR3 DNA is TGCGCCAGCAGCTTGGAGGCAGGGGTGAGCAAAGGCTACACCTTC. The chain has TRBV5-1 and TRBJ1-2; a weak D match, TRBD1 (6 bases). CDR1 SGHRS and CDR2 YFSETQ come from the germline V gene. With 0 bases removed from V and 8 bases from J, the gap between germline ends came to 17 bases. The CDR3 is 15 amino acids.

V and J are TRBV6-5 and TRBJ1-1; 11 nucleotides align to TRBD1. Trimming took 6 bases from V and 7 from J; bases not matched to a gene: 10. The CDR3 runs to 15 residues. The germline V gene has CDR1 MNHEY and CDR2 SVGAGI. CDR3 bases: TGTGCCAGCAGGGTCAGCGGGACAGGGGGTGTTGAAGCTTTCTTT. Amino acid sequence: CASRVSGTGGVEAFF.

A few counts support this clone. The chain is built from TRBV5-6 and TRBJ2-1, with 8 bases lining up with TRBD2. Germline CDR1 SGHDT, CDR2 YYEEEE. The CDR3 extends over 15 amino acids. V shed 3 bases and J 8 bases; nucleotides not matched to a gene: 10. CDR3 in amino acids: CASSSGGTLVHEQFF. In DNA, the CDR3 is TGTGCCAGCAGCTCGGGGGGGACATTGGTCCATGAGCAGTTCTTC.

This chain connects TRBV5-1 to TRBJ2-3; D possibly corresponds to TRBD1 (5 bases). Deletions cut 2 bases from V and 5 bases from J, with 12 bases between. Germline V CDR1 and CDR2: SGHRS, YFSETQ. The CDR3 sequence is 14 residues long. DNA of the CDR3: TGCGCCAGCAGCTTCCAGGGTAGTGGAGATACGCAGTATTTT. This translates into CASSFQGSGDTQYF. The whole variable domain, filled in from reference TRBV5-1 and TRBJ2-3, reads KAGVTQTPRYLIKTRGQQVTLSCSPISGHRSVSWYQQTPGQGLQFLFEYFSETQRNKGNFPGRFSGRQFSNSRSEMNVSTLELGDSALYLCASSFQGSGDTQYFGPGTRLTVL.

As DNA, the CDR3 is TGCGCCAGCAGCTTGCGGGGTGGAGGCAATCAGCCCCAGCATTTT. Translation: CASSLRGGGNQPQHF. The chain is built from TRBV5-1 and TRBJ1-5; D uncertain. Germline CDR1 is SGHRS and CDR2 is YFSETQ. Trimming stripped 1 base from V and 2 bases from J, with 10 bases between. This CDR3 spans 15 amino acids.

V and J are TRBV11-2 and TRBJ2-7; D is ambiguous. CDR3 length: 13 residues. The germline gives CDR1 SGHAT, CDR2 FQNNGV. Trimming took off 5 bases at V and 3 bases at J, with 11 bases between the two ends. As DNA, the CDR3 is TGTGCCAGCAGCGAAGGAGCCTTCTACGAGCAGTACTTC. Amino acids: CASSEGAFYEQYF. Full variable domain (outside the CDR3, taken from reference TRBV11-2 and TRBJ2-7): EAGVAQSPRYKIIEKRQSVAFWCNPISGHATLYWYQQILGQGPKLLIQFQNNGVVDDSQLPKDRFSAERLKGVDSTLKIQPAKLEDSAVYLCASSEGAFYEQYFGPGTRLTVT.

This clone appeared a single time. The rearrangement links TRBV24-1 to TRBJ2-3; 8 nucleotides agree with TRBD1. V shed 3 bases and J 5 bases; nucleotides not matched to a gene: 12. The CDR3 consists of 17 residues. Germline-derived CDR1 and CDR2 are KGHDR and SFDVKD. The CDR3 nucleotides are TGTGCCACCAGTGATCCGTCCCCAGGGGGCCGGGGAGATACGCAGTATTTT. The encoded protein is CATSDPSPGGRGDTQYF.

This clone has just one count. This chain's CDR3 is CASSQERASGGARGAQYF. CDR3 bases: TGCGCCAGCAGCCAAGAACGGGCTTCTGGAGGGGCCAGAGGGGCGCAGTATTTT. The chain couples TRBV4-1 to TRBJ2-3; tentatively, D is TRBD2 (6 bases). Germline CDR1 is MGHRA and CDR2 is YSYEKL. Trimming cost V 0 bases and J 10 bases, with 26 bases left between them. This CDR3 is built from 18 residues.

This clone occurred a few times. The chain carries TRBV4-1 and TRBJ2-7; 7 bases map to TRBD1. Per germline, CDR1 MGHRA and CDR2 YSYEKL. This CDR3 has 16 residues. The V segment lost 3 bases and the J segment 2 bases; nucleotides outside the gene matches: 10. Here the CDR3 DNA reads TGCGCCAGCAGCCATCCACAGGGGATGACCCCCTACGAGCAGTACTTC. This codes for CASSHPQGMTPYEQYF.

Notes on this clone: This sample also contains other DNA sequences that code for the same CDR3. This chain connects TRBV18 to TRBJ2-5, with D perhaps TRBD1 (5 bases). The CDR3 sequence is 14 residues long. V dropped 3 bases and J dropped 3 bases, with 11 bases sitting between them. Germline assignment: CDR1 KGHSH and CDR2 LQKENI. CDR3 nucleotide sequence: TGTGCCAGCTCACCGCGTCAGGGTGAAGAGACCCAGTACTTC. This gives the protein CASSPRQGEETQYF. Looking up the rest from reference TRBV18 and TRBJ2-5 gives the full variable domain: NAGVMQNPRHLVRRRGQEARLRCSPMKGHSHVYWYRQLPEEGLKFMVYLQKENIIDESGMPKERFSAEFPKEGPSILRIQQVVRGDSAAYFCASSPRQGEETQYFGPGTRLLVL.

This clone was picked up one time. The CDR3 sequence: CASSPHYREINEQFF. For the CDR3, the DNA is TGTGCCAGCAGCCCCCATTACAGGGAAATCAATGAGCAGTTCTTC. V and J are TRBV7-9 and TRBJ2-1; the D gene is possibly TRBD1 (6 bases). This CDR3 has 15 amino acids. The germline V and J ends were trimmed by 5 bases and 6 bases, with 17 bases remaining between them. In germline, CDR1 is SEHNR, CDR2 FQNEAQ (reference sequence).

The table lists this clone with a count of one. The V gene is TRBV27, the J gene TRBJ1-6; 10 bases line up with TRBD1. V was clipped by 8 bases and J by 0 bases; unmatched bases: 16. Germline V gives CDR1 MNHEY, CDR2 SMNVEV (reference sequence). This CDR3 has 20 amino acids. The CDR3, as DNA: TGTGCCAGCCGCCTTCGACAGGGGGCCCCTCCCGGCTCCTATAATTCACCCCTCCACTTT. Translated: CASRLRQGAPPGSYNSPLHF.

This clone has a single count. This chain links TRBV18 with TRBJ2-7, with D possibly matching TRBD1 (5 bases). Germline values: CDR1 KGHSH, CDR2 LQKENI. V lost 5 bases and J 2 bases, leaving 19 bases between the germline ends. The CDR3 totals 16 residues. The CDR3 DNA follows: TGTGCCAGCTCAGCTACCGGGTGGGGCGAGACCTACGAGCAGTACTTC. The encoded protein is CASSATGWGETYEQYF. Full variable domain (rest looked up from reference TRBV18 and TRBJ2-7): NAGVMQNPRHLVRRRGQEARLRCSPMKGHSHVYWYRQLPEEGLKFMVYLQKENIIDESGMPKERFSAEFPKEGPSILRIQQVVRGDSAAYFCASSATGWGETYEQYFGPGTRLTVT.

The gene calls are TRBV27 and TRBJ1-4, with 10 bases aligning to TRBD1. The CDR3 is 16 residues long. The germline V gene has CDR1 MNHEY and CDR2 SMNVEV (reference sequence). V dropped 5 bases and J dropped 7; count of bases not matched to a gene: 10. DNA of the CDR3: TGTGCCAGCAGTAACCTGGACAGGGGGTCGGGTGAAAAACTGTTTTTT. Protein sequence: CASSNLDRGSGEKLFF.

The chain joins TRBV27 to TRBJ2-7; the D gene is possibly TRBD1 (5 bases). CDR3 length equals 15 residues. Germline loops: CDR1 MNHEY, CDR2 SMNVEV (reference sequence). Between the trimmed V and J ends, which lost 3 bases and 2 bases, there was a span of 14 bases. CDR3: CASSLVQGIPYEQYF. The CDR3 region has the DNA TGTGCCAGCAGTTTGGTCCAGGGAATACCCTACGAGCAGTACTTC.

In nucleotides, the CDR3 is TGTGCCAGCAGATTCCAGGGTGACACTGAAGCTTTCTTT. This gives the protein CASRFQGDTEAFF. The V and J genes are TRBV28 and TRBJ1-1, with D maybe TRBD1 (5 bases). V dropped 6 bases and J dropped 3 bases, with 11 bases sitting between them. CDR3 length equals 13 residues. The germline V gene has CDR1 MDHEN and CDR2 SYDVKM.

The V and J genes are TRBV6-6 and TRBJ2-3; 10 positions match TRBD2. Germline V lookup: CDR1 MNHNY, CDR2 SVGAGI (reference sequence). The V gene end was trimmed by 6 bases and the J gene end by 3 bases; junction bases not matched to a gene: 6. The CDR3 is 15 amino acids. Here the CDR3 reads CASRRAGGRTDTQYF. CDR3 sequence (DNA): TGTGCCAGCAGGCGAGCGGGGGGGCGGACAGATACGCAGTATTTT.

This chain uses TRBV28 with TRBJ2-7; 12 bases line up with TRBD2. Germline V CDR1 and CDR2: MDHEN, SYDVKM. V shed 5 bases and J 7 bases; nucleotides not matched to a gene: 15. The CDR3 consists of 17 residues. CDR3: CASSAGLAGRTAPEQYF. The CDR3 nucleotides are TGTGCCAGCAGTGCGGGACTAGCGGGCCGAACAGCGCCGGAGCAGTACTTC.

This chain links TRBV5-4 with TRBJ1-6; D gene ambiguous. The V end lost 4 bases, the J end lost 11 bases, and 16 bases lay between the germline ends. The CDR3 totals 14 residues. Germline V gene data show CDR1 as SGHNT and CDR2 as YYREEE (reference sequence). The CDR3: CASSADKTATPLHF. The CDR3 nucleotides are TGTGCCAGCAGCGCTGACAAAACGGCGACACCCCTCCACTTT. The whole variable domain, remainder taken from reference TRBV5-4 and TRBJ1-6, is ETGVTQSPTHLIKTRGQQVTLRCSSQSGHNTVSWYQQALGQGPQFIFQYYREEENGRGNFPPRFSGLQFPNYSSELNVNALELDDSALYLCASSADKTATPLHFGNGTRLTVT.

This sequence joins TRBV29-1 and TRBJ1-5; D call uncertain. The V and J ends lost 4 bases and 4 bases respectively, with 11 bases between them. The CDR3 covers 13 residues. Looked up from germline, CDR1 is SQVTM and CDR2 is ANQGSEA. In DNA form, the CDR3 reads TGCAGCGTTGTGGAGCACCTTAATCAGCCCCAGCATTTT. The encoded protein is CSVVEHLNQPQHF.

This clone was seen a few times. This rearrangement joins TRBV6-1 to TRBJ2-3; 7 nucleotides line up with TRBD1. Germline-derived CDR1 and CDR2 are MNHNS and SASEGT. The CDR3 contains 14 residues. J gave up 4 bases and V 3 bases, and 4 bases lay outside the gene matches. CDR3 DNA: TGTGCCAGCAGTGATACAGGGGCCGCAGATACGCAGTATTTT. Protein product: CASSDTGAADTQYF.

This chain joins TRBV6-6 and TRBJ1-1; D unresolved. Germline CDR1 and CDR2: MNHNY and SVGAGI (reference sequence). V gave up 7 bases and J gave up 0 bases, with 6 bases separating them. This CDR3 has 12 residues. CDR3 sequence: CASTDLNTEAFF. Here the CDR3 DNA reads TGTGCCAGCACGGACTTGAACACTGAAGCTTTCTTT.

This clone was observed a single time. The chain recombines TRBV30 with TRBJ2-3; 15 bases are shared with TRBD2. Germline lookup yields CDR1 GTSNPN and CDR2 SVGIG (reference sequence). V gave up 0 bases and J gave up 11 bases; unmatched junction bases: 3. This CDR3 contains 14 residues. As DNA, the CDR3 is TGTGCCTGGAGTGTACCGGGACTAGCGGGGGGGCAGTATTTT. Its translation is CAWSVPGLAGGQYF.